This T cell receptor beta chain was identified during a study of early T cells in non-severe SARS-CoV-2 infection. The TCR library protocol attached unique molecular identifiers to the individual cDNA molecules. TCRdb itself ran the 5' RACE reads through MiXCR, one entry per CDR3 protein. Among tens of thousands of distinct CDR3 sequences listed, 5.5% to 7.5% were seen once. The germline V and J ends were trimmed by 4 bases and 0 bases, with 13 bases remaining between them. The CDR3 is made up of 15 amino acids. The germline V gene has CDR1 SEHNR and CDR2 FQNEAQ (reference sequence). The chain combines TRBV7-9 with TRBJ2-7; D possibly matches TRBD1 or TRBD2 (5 bases each). The clonotype originates from an adult who was a healthcare worker with PCR-confirmed SARS-CoV-2 infection or an uninfected control (not recorded which). The source was whole blood, collected at baseline. Written as DNA, the CDR3 is TGTGCCAGCAGCTCTGTCGGTGGGACCTCCTACGAGCAGTACTTC. This codes for CASSSVGGTSYEQYF. The variable domain in full, with the rest retrieved from reference TRBV7-9 and TRBJ2-7, is DTGVSQNPRHKITKRGQNVTFRCDPISEHNRLYWYRQTLGQGPEFLTYFQNEAQLEKSRLLSDRFSAERPKGSFSTLEIQRTEQGDSAMYLCASSSVGGTSYEQYFGPGTRLTVT.